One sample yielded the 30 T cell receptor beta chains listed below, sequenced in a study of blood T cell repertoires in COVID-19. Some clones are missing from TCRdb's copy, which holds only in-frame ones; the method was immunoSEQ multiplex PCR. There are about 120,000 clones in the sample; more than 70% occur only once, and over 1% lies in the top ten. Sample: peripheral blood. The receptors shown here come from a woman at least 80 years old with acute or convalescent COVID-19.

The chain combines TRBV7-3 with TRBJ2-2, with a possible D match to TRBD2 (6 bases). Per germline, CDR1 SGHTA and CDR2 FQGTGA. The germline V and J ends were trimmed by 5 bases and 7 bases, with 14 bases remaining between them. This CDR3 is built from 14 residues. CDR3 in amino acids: CASSQTSRGGELFF. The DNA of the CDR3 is TGTGCCAGCAGCCAGACTAGTCGGGGCGGGGAGCTGTTTTTT.

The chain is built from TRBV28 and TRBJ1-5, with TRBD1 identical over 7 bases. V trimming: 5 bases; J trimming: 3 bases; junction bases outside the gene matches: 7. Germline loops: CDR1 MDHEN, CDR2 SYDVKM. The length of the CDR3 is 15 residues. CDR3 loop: CASSRRQGVNQPQHF. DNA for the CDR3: TGTGCCAGCAGTCGCCGACAGGGCGTCAATCAGCCCCAGCATTTT.

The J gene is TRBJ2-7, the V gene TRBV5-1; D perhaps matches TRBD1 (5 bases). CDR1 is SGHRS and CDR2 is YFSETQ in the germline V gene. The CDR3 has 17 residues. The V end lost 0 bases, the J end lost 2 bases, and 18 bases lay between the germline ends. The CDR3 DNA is TGCGCCAGCAGCTTGGGACCCCAGGGCGGACGGACCTACGAGCAGTACTTC. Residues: CASSLGPQGGRTYEQYF.

The DNA of the CDR3 is TGTGCCAGTAAGAAGGGGAGGAGCACAGATACGCAGTATTTT. Its protein product is CASKKGRSTDTQYF. This chain joins TRBV19 and TRBJ2-3, with D maybe TRBD2 (6 bases). The CDR3 runs 14 residues. In germline, CDR1 is LNHDA, CDR2 SQIVND (reference sequence). V dropped 7 bases and J dropped 0 bases, with 11 bases sitting between them.

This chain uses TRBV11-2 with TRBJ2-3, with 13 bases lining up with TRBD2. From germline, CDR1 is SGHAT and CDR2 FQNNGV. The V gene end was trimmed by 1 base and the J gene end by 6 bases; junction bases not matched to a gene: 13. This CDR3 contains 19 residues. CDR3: CASSLAWTSGRPGGDTQYF. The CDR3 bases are TGTGCCAGCAGCTTAGCGTGGACTAGCGGGAGACCGGGAGGGGATACGCAGTATTTT.

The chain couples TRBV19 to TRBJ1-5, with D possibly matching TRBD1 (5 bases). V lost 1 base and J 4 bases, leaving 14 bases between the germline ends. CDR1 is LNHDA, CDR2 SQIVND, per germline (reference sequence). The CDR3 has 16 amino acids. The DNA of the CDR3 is TGTGCCAGTAGTATAGGGAGGGTCGGGGGGAATCAGCCCCAGCATTTT. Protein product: CASSIGRVGGNQPQHF. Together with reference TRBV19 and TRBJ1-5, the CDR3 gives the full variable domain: DGGITQSPKYLFRKEGQNVTLSCEQNLNHDAMYWYRQDPGQGLRLIYYSQIVNDFQKGDIAEGYSVSREKKESFPLTVTSAQKNPTAFYLCASSIGRVGGNQPQHFGDGTRLSIL.

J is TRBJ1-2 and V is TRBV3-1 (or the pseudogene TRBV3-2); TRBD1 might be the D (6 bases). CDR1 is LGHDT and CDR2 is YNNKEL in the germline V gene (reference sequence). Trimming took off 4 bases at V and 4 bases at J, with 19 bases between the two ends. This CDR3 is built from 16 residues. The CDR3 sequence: CASSRLTGIGFYGYTF. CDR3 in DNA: TGTGCCAGCAGCCGCCTCACAGGGATCGGATTCTATGGCTACACCTTC.

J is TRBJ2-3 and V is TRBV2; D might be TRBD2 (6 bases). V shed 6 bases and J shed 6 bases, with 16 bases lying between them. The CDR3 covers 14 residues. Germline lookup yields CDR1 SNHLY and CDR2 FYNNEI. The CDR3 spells CASSLGSNSDTQYF. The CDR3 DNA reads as TGTGCCAGCAGCCTCGGGAGTAATTCGGATACGCAGTATTTT.

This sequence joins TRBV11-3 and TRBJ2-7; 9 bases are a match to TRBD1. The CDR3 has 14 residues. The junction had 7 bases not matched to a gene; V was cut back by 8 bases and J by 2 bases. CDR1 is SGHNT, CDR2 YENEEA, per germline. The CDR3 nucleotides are TGTGCCAGCGCCTCCGGGACAGGGCCCTACGAGCAGTACTTC. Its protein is CASASGTGPYEQYF.

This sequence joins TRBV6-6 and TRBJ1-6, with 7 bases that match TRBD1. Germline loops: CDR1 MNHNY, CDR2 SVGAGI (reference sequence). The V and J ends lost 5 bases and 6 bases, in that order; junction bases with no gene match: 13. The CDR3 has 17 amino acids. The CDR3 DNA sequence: TGTGCCAGCAGTCCGGGACAGCCCCATCTCACTAATTCACCCCTCCACTTT. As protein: CASSPGQPHLTNSPLHF.

The CDR3 reads CASSVGTHEQFF. The DNA for the CDR3 is TGTGCCAGCAGCGTAGGGACACATGAGCAGTTCTTC. This chain links TRBV9 with TRBJ2-1, with D tentatively TRBD1 (5 bases). The CDR3 extends over 12 amino acids. The V end was cut by 0 bases, the J end by 8 bases, with 6 bases between. Looked up from germline, CDR1 is SGDLS and CDR2 is YYNGEE.

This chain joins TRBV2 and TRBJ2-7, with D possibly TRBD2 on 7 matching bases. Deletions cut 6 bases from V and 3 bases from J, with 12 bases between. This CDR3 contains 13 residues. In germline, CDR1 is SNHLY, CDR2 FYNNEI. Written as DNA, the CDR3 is TGTGCCAGCAGGGGGGGGCCCAGCTACGAGCAGTACTTC. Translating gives CASRGGPSYEQYF.

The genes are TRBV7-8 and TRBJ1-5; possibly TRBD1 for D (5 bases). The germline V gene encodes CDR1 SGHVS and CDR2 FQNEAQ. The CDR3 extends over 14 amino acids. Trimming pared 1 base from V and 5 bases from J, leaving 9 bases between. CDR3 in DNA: TGTGCCAGCAGCTTAGGGCAGGGCTATCAGCCCCAGCATTTT. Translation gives CASSLGQGYQPQHF.

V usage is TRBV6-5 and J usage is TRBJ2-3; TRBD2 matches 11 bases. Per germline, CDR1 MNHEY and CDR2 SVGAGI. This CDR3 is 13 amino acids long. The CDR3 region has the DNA TGTGCTTCTATAGCGGGGGGGGCAGATACGCAGTATTTT. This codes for CASIAGGADTQYF.

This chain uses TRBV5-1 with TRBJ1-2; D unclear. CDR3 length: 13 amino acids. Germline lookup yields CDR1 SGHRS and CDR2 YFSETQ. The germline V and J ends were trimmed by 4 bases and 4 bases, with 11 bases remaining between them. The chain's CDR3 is CASSPYGSYGYTF. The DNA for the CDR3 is TGCGCCAGCAGCCCCTACGGGAGCTATGGCTACACCTTC. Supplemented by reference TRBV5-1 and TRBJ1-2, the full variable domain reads KAGVTQTPRYLIKTRGQQVTLSCSPISGHRSVSWYQQTPGQGLQFLFEYFSETQRNKGNFPGRFSGRQFSNSRSEMNVSTLELGDSALYLCASSPYGSYGYTFGSGTRLTVV.

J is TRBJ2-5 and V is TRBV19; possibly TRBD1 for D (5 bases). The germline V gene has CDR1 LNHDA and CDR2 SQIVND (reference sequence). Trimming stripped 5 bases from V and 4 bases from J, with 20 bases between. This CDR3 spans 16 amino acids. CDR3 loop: CASSVGITGFAETQYF. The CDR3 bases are TGTGCCAGTAGTGTAGGGATTACAGGTTTCGCAGAGACCCAGTACTTC.

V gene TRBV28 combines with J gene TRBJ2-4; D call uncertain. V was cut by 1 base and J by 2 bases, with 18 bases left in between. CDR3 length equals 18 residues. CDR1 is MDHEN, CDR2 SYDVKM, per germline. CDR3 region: CASSLFNIPGYSKNIQYF. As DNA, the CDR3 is TGTGCCAGCAGTTTATTCAATATCCCCGGGTATTCCAAAAACATTCAGTACTTC.

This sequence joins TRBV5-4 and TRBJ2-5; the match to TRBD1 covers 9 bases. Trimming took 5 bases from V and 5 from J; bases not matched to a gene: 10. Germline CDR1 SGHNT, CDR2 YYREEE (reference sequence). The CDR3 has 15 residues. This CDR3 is CASSYGQGKVETQYF. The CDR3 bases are TGTGCCAGCAGTTACGGACAGGGGAAAGTGGAGACCCAGTACTTC.

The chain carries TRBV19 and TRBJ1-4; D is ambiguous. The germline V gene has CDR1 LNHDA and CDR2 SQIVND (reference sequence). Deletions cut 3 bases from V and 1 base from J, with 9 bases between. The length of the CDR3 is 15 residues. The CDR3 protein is CASSINRRTNEKLFF. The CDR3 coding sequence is TGTGCCAGTAGTATTAACAGACGAACTAATGAAAAACTGTTTTTT. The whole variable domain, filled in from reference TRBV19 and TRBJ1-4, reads DGGITQSPKYLFRKEGQNVTLSCEQNLNHDAMYWYRQDPGQGLRLIYYSQIVNDFQKGDIAEGYSVSREKKESFPLTVTSAQKNPTAFYLCASSINRRTNEKLFFGSGTQLSVL.

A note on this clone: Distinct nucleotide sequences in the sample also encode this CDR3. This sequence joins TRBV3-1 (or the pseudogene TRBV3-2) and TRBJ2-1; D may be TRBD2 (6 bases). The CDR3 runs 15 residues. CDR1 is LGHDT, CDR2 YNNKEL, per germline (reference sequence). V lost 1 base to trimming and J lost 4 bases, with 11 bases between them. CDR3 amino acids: CASSQGSGVYNEQFF. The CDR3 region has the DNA TGTGCCAGCAGCCAAGGTAGCGGCGTTTACAATGAGCAGTTCTTC.

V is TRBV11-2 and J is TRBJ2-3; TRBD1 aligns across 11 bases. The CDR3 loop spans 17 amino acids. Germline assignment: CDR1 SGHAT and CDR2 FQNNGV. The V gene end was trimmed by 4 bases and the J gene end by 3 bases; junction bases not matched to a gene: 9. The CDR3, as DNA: TGTGCCAGCAGCTGGGGGGCCCGGGACAGGGGGACAGATACGCAGTATTTT. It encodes CASSWGARDRGTDTQYF.

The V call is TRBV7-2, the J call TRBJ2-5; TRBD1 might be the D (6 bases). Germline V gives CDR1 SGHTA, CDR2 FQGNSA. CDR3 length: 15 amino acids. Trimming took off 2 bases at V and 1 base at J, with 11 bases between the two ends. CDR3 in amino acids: CASSLPGQLQETQYF. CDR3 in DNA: TGTGCCAGCAGCTTACCGGGACAACTCCAAGAGACCCAGTACTTC.

For the CDR3, the DNA is TGCGCCAGCAGTCTATCCGACAGGGGAGGCGATGGCTACACCTTC. This sequence encodes CASSLSDRGGDGYTF. V and J are TRBV5-1 and TRBJ1-2; TRBD1 agrees at 8 bases. Germline V gene lookup returns CDR1 SGHRS and CDR2 YFSETQ. The CDR3 sequence is 15 residues long. V trimming: 5 bases; J trimming: 6 bases; junction bases outside the gene matches: 12.

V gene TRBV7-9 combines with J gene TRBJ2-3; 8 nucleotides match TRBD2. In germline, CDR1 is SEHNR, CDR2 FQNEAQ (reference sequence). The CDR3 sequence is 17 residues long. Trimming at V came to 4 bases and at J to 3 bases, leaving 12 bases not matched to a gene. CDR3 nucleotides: TGTGCCAGCAGCTCGACCCCGACGGGGGGGCCAACAGATACGCAGTATTTT. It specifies CASSSTPTGGPTDTQYF.

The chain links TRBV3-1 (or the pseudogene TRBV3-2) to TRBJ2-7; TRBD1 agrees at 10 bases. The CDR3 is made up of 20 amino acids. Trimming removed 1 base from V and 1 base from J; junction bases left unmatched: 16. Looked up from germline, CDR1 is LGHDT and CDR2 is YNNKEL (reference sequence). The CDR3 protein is CASSQARSGTGVRRSYEQYF. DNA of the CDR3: TGTGCCAGCAGCCAAGCCCGTTCCGGGACAGGGGTACGGAGGTCCTACGAGCAGTACTTC.

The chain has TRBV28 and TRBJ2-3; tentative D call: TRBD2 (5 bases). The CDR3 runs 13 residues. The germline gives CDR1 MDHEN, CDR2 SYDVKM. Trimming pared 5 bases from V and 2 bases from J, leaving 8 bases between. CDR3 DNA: TGTGCCAGCAGTCCGGACTTCACAGATACGCAGTATTTT. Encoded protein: CASSPDFTDTQYF. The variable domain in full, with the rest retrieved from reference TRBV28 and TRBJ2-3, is DVKVTQSSRYLVKRTGEKVFLECVQDMDHENMFWYRQDPGLGLRLIYFSYDVKMKEKGDIPEGYSVSREKKERFSLILESASTNQTSMYLCASSPDFTDTQYFGPGTRLTVL.

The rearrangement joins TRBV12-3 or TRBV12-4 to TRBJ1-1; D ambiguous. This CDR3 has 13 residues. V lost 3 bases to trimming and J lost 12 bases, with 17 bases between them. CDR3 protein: CASSLLYPTSTFF. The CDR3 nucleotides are TGTGCCAGCAGTTTGTTATATCCGACTTCGACTTTCTTT.

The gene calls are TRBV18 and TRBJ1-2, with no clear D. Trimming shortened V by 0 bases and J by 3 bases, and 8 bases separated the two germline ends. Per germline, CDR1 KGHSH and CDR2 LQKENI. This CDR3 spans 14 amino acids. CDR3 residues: CASSPPLRYYGYTF. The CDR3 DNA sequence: TGTGCCAGCTCACCACCCCTCCGGTACTATGGCTACACCTTC.

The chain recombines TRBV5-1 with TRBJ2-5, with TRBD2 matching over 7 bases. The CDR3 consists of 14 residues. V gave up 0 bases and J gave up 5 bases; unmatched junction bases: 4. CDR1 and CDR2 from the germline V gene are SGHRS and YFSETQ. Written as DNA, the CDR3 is TGCGCCAGCAGCTTGGGCAGGGAGGGTGAGACCCAGTACTTC. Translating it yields CASSLGREGETQYF.

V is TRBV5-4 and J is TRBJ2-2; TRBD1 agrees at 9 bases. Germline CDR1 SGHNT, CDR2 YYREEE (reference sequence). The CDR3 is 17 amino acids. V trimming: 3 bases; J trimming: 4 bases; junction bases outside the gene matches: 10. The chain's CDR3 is CASSSLQGALSTGELFF. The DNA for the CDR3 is TGTGCCAGCAGCTCCCTACAGGGGGCTCTAAGCACCGGGGAGCTGTTTTTT.